This TCR beta chain emerged from a study of blood T cells in healthy people across ages. Overall study findings and caveats: Diversity of TCR beta per million T cells declined in a roughly linear way with age.

The CDR3 sequence is 14 residues long. Germline CDR1 reads ENHRY; CDR2 reads SYGVKD. Through a sample-barcoded 5' primer and a J-beta primer mix, a second PCR was run for roughly 7 to 11 cycles. MiXCR was run by TCRdb on the 5' RACE reads, yielding one entry per CDR3 protein. The sample lists 850,000 to 1,000,000 distinct CDR3 sequences, about 48% occurring once. As regards this clonotype: Its specificity is unknown.

The sequence was obtained from a man between 25 and 39 years old in good health. V and J are TRBV10-3 and TRBJ2-1, with D perhaps matching TRBD2 (6 bases). The DNA matches TRBJ2-7 better at its end, which makes the J call doubtful. Sequencing input: blood. Written as DNA, the CDR3 is TGTGCCATCAGTGCTAGCGCATCCTACAATGAGCAGTACTTC. Translating it yields CAISASASYNEQYF.